The 14 T cell receptor beta chains given below trace back to one sample, sequenced in a study of blood T cell repertoires in COVID-19. Sequencing used immunoSEQ multiplex PCR; TCRdb keeps in-frame clones, though not all of them. The sample carries approximately 190,000 clones, roughly 88% recorded once. The specimen sequenced was peripheral blood. Source of these receptors: a woman aged 40 to 50 who had recovered from COVID-19.

The gene calls are TRBV4-1 and TRBJ1-2; tentatively, D is TRBD1 (6 bases). The CDR3 runs 13 residues. The V gene's germline CDR1 is MGHRA and CDR2 YSYEKL. V was trimmed by 3 bases and J by 4 bases, leaving 9 bases between them. This chain's CDR3 is CASSQTGFYGYTF. The CDR3 region has the DNA TGCGCCAGCAGCCAGACAGGATTCTATGGCTACACCTTC.

The CDR3 DNA reads TGTGCCAGCAGCAAATTACAGGCCCCGAGGACTGAAGCTTTCTTT. It specifies CASSKLQAPRTEAFF. The J gene is TRBJ1-1, the V gene TRBV7-2; maybe TRBD1 (5 bases). Germline V gene lookup returns CDR1 SGHTA and CDR2 FQGNSA. Trimming removed 5 bases at V and 5 bases at J, with 18 bases between. CDR3 size: 15 residues.

The sample holds one count of this clone. Its ends do not fully match the called genes, so a read error is possible. V is TRBV7-9 and J is TRBJ2-1; perhaps D is TRBD1 or TRBD2 (6 bases each). There are 14 residues in the CDR3. Germline V gene data show CDR1 as SEHNR and CDR2 as FQNEAQ (reference sequence). The CDR3 loop reads CANSLAVLQGEQFF. The CDR3 DNA is TGTGCCAACAGCTTAGCGGTACTTCAGGGGGAGCAGTTCTTC.

This rearrangement joins TRBV7-9 to TRBJ2-1, with D possibly TRBD2 on 5 matching bases. Deletions cut 0 bases from V and 6 bases from J, with 6 bases between. CDR1 is SEHNR, CDR2 FQNEAQ, per germline (reference sequence). The CDR3 extends over 13 amino acids. CDR3 DNA: TGTGCCAGCAGCTTAGCCGGGGTCAATGAGCAGTTCTTC. It is translated as CASSLAGVNEQFF.

This sequence joins TRBV11-1 and TRBJ2-7; the match to TRBD2 covers 7 bases. CDR1 is SGHAT and CDR2 is FQDESV in the germline V gene (reference sequence). This CDR3 region has 16 residues. Trimming at V came to 5 bases and at J to 6 bases, leaving 16 bases not matched to a gene. This CDR3 reads CASSVGGKRLVSEQYF. CDR3 coding DNA: TGTGCCAGCAGCGTGGGAGGGAAAAGACTAGTCTCCGAGCAGTACTTC.

The chain carries TRBV12-5 and TRBJ2-4; D ambiguous. The V end was cut by 6 bases, the J end by 5 bases, with 8 bases between. Germline V lookup: CDR1 LGHNT, CDR2 FRNRAP. CDR3 length equals 12 residues. CDR3 sequence (DNA): TGTGCTAGTGGCCTCCGGGAAAACATTCAGTACTTC. It is translated as CASGLRENIQYF.

The chain links TRBV28 to TRBJ1-2; D gene unclear. V lost 5 bases and J 1 base, leaving 17 bases between the germline ends. The V gene's germline CDR1 is MDHEN and CDR2 SYDVKM. The CDR3 spans 16 residues. CDR3 residues: CASSPQSPLLNYGYTF. In DNA, the CDR3 is TGTGCCAGCAGTCCCCAGTCTCCTCTTCTTAACTATGGCTACACCTTC.

The rearrangement links TRBV18 to TRBJ1-4, with TRBD1 matching over 7 bases. J lost 3 bases, V lost 6 bases, and 7 bases had no gene match. Looked up from germline, CDR1 is KGHSH and CDR2 is LQKENI. This CDR3 comprises 15 residues. CDR3 residues: CASSHTGTANEKLFF. CDR3 in DNA: TGTGCCAGCTCGCATACAGGGACAGCTAATGAAAAACTGTTTTTT.

The chain recombines TRBV28 with TRBJ1-2; D may be TRBD1 (6 bases). The germline V and J ends were trimmed by 1 base and 3 bases, with 12 bases remaining between them. The CDR3 is 15 amino acids. The V gene's germline CDR1 is MDHEN and CDR2 SYDVKM. The CDR3 nucleotides are TGTGCCAGCAGTTTATTTCAGGGGCGCGACTATGGCTACACCTTC. Its protein is CASSLFQGRDYGYTF.

This chain joins TRBV14 and TRBJ1-1; D gene unclear. Per germline, CDR1 SGHDN and CDR2 FVKESK. This CDR3 is 13 amino acids long. The ends were cut back, 4 bases at V and 1 base at J, with 7 bases in the middle. The CDR3 DNA is TGTGCCAGCAGCCGGGCAAGGAACACTGAAGCTTTCTTT. This encodes CASSRARNTEAFF.

This chain connects TRBV30 to TRBJ1-3; D not resolved. The CDR3 runs to 15 residues. CDR1 is GTSNPN, CDR2 SVGIG, per germline (reference sequence). V lost 5 bases and J 0 bases, leaving 14 bases between the germline ends. The CDR3 DNA follows: TGTGCCTGGGCGGGGATAAAGCTCTCTGGAAACACCATATATTTT. It codes for CAWAGIKLSGNTIYF.

This clone has a handful of counts. V usage is TRBV27 and J usage is TRBJ2-2; TRBD2 is a possible D gene (5 bases). The V end was cut by 5 bases, the J end by 7 bases, with 14 bases between. This CDR3 is 14 amino acids long. Germline CDR1 and CDR2: MNHEY and SMNVEV (reference sequence). CDR3 nucleotides: TGTGCCAGCAGTCGTCGTCGGGCGGGCGGGGAGCTGTTTTTT. This codes for CASSRRRAGGELFF.

J is TRBJ2-1 and V is TRBV7-6; 10 bases are a match to TRBD1. Germline assignment: CDR1 SGHVS and CDR2 FNYEAQ. V lost 5 bases and J lost 4; bases outside the gene matches: 5. The CDR3 contains 15 residues. CDR3 in DNA: TGTGCCAGCAGCCCACGACAGGGGGCTTACAATGAGCAGTTCTTC. Translated, it gives CASSPRQGAYNEQFF.

This clone showed up just once. The CDR3 here is CASSPTTGTRDTIYF. The CDR3 DNA reads as TGTGCCAGCTCACCCACGACAGGGACCCGGGACACCATATATTTT. The chain joins TRBV18 to TRBJ1-3; 7 bases agree with TRBD1. V was clipped by 3 bases and J by 8 bases; unmatched bases: 10. The length of the CDR3 is 15 residues. Germline V gives CDR1 KGHSH, CDR2 LQKENI.